Listed below are T cell receptor beta chains from one sample, sequenced in a study of T cells in Graves' hyperthyroidism and ophthalmopathy. One entry per CDR3 protein results from TCRdb running MiXCR on the multiplex PCR reads. The sample lists a few hundred thousand distinct CDR3 sequences; 15% to 20% were seen once. Sequencing input: blood. The receptors originated from a woman in her twenties or thirties with Graves' ophthalmopathy. Both conserved end residues are part of each CDR3. The D gene is left open where the match is weak. Some rows mark clone size as missing; the rest say once, few, many or name a class of expanded clone.

d_call: TRBD1
v_call: TRBV3-1
clone_size: few
j_call: TRBJ2-6
cdr3_nt: TGTGCCAGCAGCCCTGGGCAGGGGGAGACCAACGTCCTGACTTTC
cdr3_aa: CASSPGQGETNVLTF

d_call: NA
v_call: TRBV6-1
clone_size: NA
j_call: TRBJ2-1
cdr3_nt: TGTGCCAGCAGTGTTAACAGGGAACCCTCGTGGAATGAGCAGTTCTTC
cdr3_aa: CASSVNREPSWNEQFF

d_call: NA
v_call: TRBV25-1
clone_size: few
j_call: TRBJ1-1
cdr3_nt: TGTGCCAGCAGTGAACAGCCATCGACTGTAGCTTTCTTT
cdr3_aa: CASSEQPSTVAFF

d_call: TRBD1
v_call: TRBV30
clone_size: many
j_call: TRBJ1-2
cdr3_nt: TGTGCCTGGAGTGCCCAGACAGGGGATGGCTACACCTTC
cdr3_aa: CAWSAQTGDGYTF

d_call: TRBD2
v_call: TRBV20-1
clone_size: NA
j_call: TRBJ2-3
cdr3_nt: TGCAGTGCTAGGGAGGGGGGACTAGCGGGAGGGCGGGAAGATACGCAGTATTTT
cdr3_aa: CSAREGGLAGGREDTQYF

d_call: TRBD1
v_call: TRBV15
clone_size: NA
j_call: TRBJ2-1
cdr3_nt: TGTGCCATCGGACAGGGATACAATGAGCAGTTCTTC
cdr3_aa: CAIGQGYNEQFF

d_call: NA
v_call: TRBV6-2/TRBV6-3
clone_size: NA
j_call: TRBJ2-5
cdr3_nt: TGTGCCAGCAGTACGGATACCAGGGAGGAAGAGACCCAGTACTTC
cdr3_aa: CASSTDTREEETQYF

d_call: TRBD2
v_call: TRBV6-5
clone_size: many
j_call: TRBJ2-1
cdr3_nt: TGTGCCAGCAGTTACACCCCTAGCGGGAGTAATGAGCAGTTCTTC
cdr3_aa: CASSYTPSGSNEQFF

d_call: TRBD1
v_call: TRBV6-1
clone_size: NA
j_call: TRBJ2-7
cdr3_nt: TGTGCCAGCAGTCGTGGACAGGGGGTCCGCTACGAGCAGTACTTC
cdr3_aa: CASSRGQGVRYEQYF

d_call: TRBD1
v_call: TRBV7-2
clone_size: many
j_call: TRBJ2-5
cdr3_nt: TGTGCCTCGAGTCAGGGGGTGAAGGAGACCCAGTACTTC
cdr3_aa: CASSQGVKETQYF

d_call: TRBD1
v_call: TRBV12-3/TRBV12-4
clone_size: NA
j_call: TRBJ1-1
cdr3_nt: TGTGCCAGCAGTTTCATTCCCCTGGACAGGGCCTCAATGAACACTGAAGCTTTCTTT
cdr3_aa: CASSFIPLDRASMNTEAFF

d_call: NA
v_call: TRBV20-1
clone_size: NA
j_call: TRBJ1-2
cdr3_nt: TGCAGTGCTAGACCAGCAGGCTATGGCTACACCTTC
cdr3_aa: CSARPAGYGYTF

d_call: NA
v_call: TRBV20-1
clone_size: NA
j_call: TRBJ1-2
cdr3_nt: TGCAGTGCTAGAACCCAGGACAGTTGGTACGACTATGGCTACACCTTC
cdr3_aa: CSARTQDSWYDYGYTF

d_call: NA
v_call: TRBV28
clone_size: many
j_call: TRBJ2-5
cdr3_nt: TGTGCCAGCAGTCGGGGGTTGACTAGGGAGGAAGAGACCCAGTACTTC
cdr3_aa: CASSRGLTREEETQYF

d_call: NA
v_call: TRBV12-3/TRBV12-4
clone_size: few
j_call: TRBJ2-7
cdr3_nt: TGTGCCAGCAGTCCCCGGTATGCGGATCCCTACGAGCAGTACTTC
cdr3_aa: CASSPRYADPYEQYF